This entry lists 9 T cell receptor beta chains sequenced from one sample in a study of shared clonotypes between healthy human individuals. Sequencing was performed with immunoSEQ multiplex PCR; in TCRdb, only in-frame clones are kept and a portion is missing. The sample contains approximately 1.5 million clones, roughly 98.5% of which appear only once. Sequences were obtained from naive CD4+ T cells sorted from blood. Subset specified: CD45RA+ positively selected. The receptors come from a man aged 25-40 years in good health.

The chain links TRBV6-5 to TRBJ2-7; 9 bases are shared with TRBD2. The CDR3 has 14 amino acids. Germline assignment: CDR1 MNHEY and CDR2 SVGAGI. With 7 bases clipped from V and 0 bases from J, the junction kept 4 bases outside the gene matches. CDR3 protein: CASTISGSSYEQYF. The CDR3 DNA reads as TGTGCCAGCACTATTAGCGGGAGCTCCTACGAGCAGTACTTC.

The chain is built from TRBV30 and TRBJ2-4, with unresolved D. V lost 7 bases to trimming and J lost 0 bases, with 10 bases between them. Germline CDR1 is GTSNPN and CDR2 is SVGIG (reference sequence). The CDR3 covers 13 residues. As DNA, the CDR3 is TGTGCCTACGCCGGTTTAGCCAAAAACATTCAGTACTTC. Its protein is CAYAGLAKNIQYF. The variable domain in full, with the rest retrieved from reference TRBV30 and TRBJ2-4, is SQTIHQWPATLVQPVGSPLSLECTVEGTSNPNLYWYRQAAGRGLQLLFYSVGIGQISSEVPQNLSASRPQDRQFILSSKKLLLSDSGFYLCAYAGLAKNIQYFGAGTRLSVL.

The chain employs TRBV9 and TRBJ2-2; D perhaps matches TRBD2 (6 bases). Trimming took 3 bases from V and 2 from J, leaving 8 bases between them. The germline gives CDR1 SGDLS, CDR2 YYNGEE. This CDR3 is 14 amino acids long. CDR3 amino acids: CASSETSNTGELFF. The CDR3 DNA reads as TGTGCCAGCAGCGAGACTAGTAACACCGGGGAGCTGTTTTTT. Variable domain in full (rest from reference TRBV9 and TRBJ2-2): DSGVTQTPKHLITATGQRVTLRCSPRSGDLSVYWYQQSLDQGLQFLIQYYNGEERAKGNILERFSAQQFPDLHSELNLSSLELGDSALYFCASSETSNTGELFFGEGSRLTVL.

This clone was recorded once. A read error may account for a junction end that differs from germline. The J gene is TRBJ2-1, the V gene TRBV29-1, with 10 bases identical to TRBD2. This CDR3 is built from 14 residues. Germline-derived CDR1 and CDR2 are SQVTM and ANQGSEA. CDR3 region: CSLDRLAGERLRFF. CDR3 coding DNA: TGCAGCCTTGATAGGCTAGCGGGAGAACGACTTAGGTTCTTC.

Points on this clone: Other DNA variants within this sample encode the same CDR3. The V call is TRBV5-1, the J call TRBJ2-7, with a weak D call TRBD1 (6 bases). V lost 0 bases, J lost 3 bases, and 7 bases lay in between. This CDR3 spans 13 amino acids. Germline V lookup: CDR1 SGHRS, CDR2 YFSETQ. The CDR3 DNA reads TGCGCCAGCAGCTTGGTGGGACACTACGAGCAGTACTTC. This gives the protein CASSLVGHYEQYF. The whole variable domain, filled in from reference TRBV5-1 and TRBJ2-7, reads KAGVTQTPRYLIKTRGQQVTLSCSPISGHRSVSWYQQTPGQGLQFLFEYFSETQRNKGNFPGRFSGRQFSNSRSEMNVSTLELGDSALYLCASSLVGHYEQYFGPGTRLTVT.

The genes are TRBV15 and TRBJ1-5; possibly TRBD1 for D (5 bases). Germline V lookup: CDR1 LNHNV, CDR2 YYDKDF (reference sequence). This CDR3 has 15 residues. V was trimmed by 3 bases and J by 0 bases, leaving 9 bases between them. CDR3 sequence (DNA): TGTGCCACCAGCAGTGCAGGGTCTAGCAATCAGCCCCAGCATTTT. It translates to CATSSAGSSNQPQHF.

The chain recombines TRBV4-1 with TRBJ2-7; the D call may be TRBD1 or TRBD2 (5 bases each). The V end was cut by 1 base, the J end by 0 bases, with 10 bases between. This CDR3 is built from 15 residues. Germline V gives CDR1 MGHRA, CDR2 YSYEKL. The CDR3 reads CASSQGDRYSYEQYF. DNA of the CDR3: TGCGCCAGCAGCCAAGGGGACCGGTACTCCTACGAGCAGTACTTC.

J is TRBJ2-7 and V is TRBV18; no clear D. V was clipped by 0 bases and J by 3 bases, with 15 bases between them. CDR1 is KGHSH, CDR2 LQKENI, per germline. The CDR3 sequence is 16 residues long. The CDR3 sequence: CASSPPKPSLGYEQYF. The CDR3 DNA follows: TGTGCCAGCTCACCACCGAAGCCCTCACTGGGCTACGAGCAGTACTTC.

J is TRBJ2-1 and V is TRBV5-1, with D maybe TRBD2 (6 bases). CDR3 length equals 15 residues. Trimming pared 4 bases from V and 7 bases from J, leaving 18 bases between. Germline CDR1 reads SGHRS; CDR2 reads YFSETQ. CDR3 coding DNA: TGCGCCAGCAGCCGGGACTCGACTACACTAAATGAGCAGTTCTTC. This sequence encodes CASSRDSTTLNEQFF.